This T cell receptor (beta chain) is drawn from a study of blood T cell repertoires in COVID-19. For the study at large: T cells, B-cell-depleted T cells, or PBMCs provided the cDNA or gDNA that served as material.

This clone has more than one count but fewer than ten. The authors' processing: How many nucleated cells were present was estimated from reference gene primer amplification. Measured with immunoSEQ multiplex PCR; TCRdb has only the in-frame clones, and not every one. Clonal size and the V and J genes are those of that table, whereas D and trimming came from the DNA. This sample has tens of thousands of clones; 70% to 85% occur once, and the top ten carry around a quarter. This clonotype originated in a man aged 55 to 69 with active or convalescent COVID-19. Sequenced: peripheral blood.

The DNA for the CDR3 is TGTGCCAGCAGTGAAGACAGGGGGCAGCCCCAGCATTTT. Its protein product is CASSEDRGQPQHF. J is TRBJ1-5 and V is TRBV6-4, with TRBD1 identical over 9 bases. The CDR3 is 13 residues long. J gave up 7 bases and V 3 bases, and 1 base lay outside the gene matches. Germline CDR1 reads MRHNA; CDR2 reads SNTAGT.